Listed here are 23 T cell receptor beta chains from one sample, sequenced in a study of OX40 agonist ivuxolimab in advanced cancers. Sequencing used immunoSEQ multiplex PCR; TCRdb keeps in-frame clones, though not all of them. Of about 73,000 clones listed, 85% to 90% are singletons. Specimen: CD4+ or CD8+ T cells sorted from blood, collected in a trial of the OX40 agonist ivuxolimab. The receptors derive from an adult with an advanced solid tumor such as melanoma, head and neck, liver or kidney cancer.

This clone has a single count. This chain connects TRBV29-1 to TRBJ1-3; perhaps TRBD1 as D (5 bases). Trimming cost V 4 bases and J 0 bases, with 10 bases left between them. Germline values: CDR1 SQVTM, CDR2 ANQGSEA. This CDR3 region has 14 residues. This CDR3 reads CSVGVRASGNTIYF. The CDR3 DNA reads as TGCAGCGTTGGGGTCAGGGCCTCTGGAAACACCATATATTTT. Variable domain in full (rest from reference TRBV29-1 and TRBJ1-3): SAVISQKPSRDICQRGTSLTIQCQVDSQVTMMFWYRQQPGQSLTLIATANQGSEATYESGFVIDKFPISRPNLTFSTLTVSNMSPEDSSIYLCSVGVRASGNTIYFGEGSWLTVV.

The gene calls are TRBV27 and TRBJ1-3; 9 nucleotides line up with TRBD1. Germline V gene sequence: CDR1 MNHEY, CDR2 SMNVEV (reference sequence). Trimming removed 3 bases from V and 5 bases from J; junction bases left unmatched: 5. The length of the CDR3 is 15 residues. CDR3 residues: CASSLEGQGRNTIYF. CDR3 in DNA: TGTGCCAGCAGTTTGGAGGGACAGGGTAGAAACACCATATATTTT.

The V and J genes are TRBV27 and TRBJ2-7; 11 positions match TRBD2. Germline assignment: CDR1 MNHEY and CDR2 SMNVEV (reference sequence). J was trimmed by 2 bases and V by 5 bases; bases with no gene match: 20. The CDR3 covers 20 residues. The CDR3 bases are TGTGCCAGCAGTATTTACCCCCCCGGACTAGCGGGCCTGCGGACCTACGAGCAGTACTTC. Translated: CASSIYPPGLAGLRTYEQYF.

The chain recombines TRBV2 with TRBJ2-1; a weak D match, TRBD2 (6 bases). The CDR3 extends over 16 amino acids. The V end was cut by 6 bases, the J end by 8 bases, with 23 bases between. CDR1 and CDR2 (germline): SNHLY, FYNNEI. CDR3 in amino acids: CASRAYRGRSGDEQFF. The CDR3 DNA follows: TGTGCCAGCAGGGCCTATCGAGGCAGGTCGGGAGATGAGCAGTTCTTC.

The chain carries TRBV19 and TRBJ2-2; perhaps TRBD1 as D (6 bases). Deletions cut 6 bases from V and 0 bases from J, with 17 bases between. Germline-derived CDR1 and CDR2 are LNHDA and SQIVND (reference sequence). The CDR3 covers 17 residues. CDR3 DNA: TGTGCCAGTAGAGATCTCGCAGGGGAACCGAACACCGGGGAGCTGTTTTTT. This codes for CASRDLAGEPNTGELFF.

The chain joins TRBV5-1 to TRBJ2-7; either TRBD1 or TRBD2 may supply D (5 bases each). V lost 0 bases and J 7 bases, leaving 11 bases between the germline ends. This CDR3 has 13 amino acids. Per the germline V gene, CDR1 is SGHRS and CDR2 is YFSETQ. The chain's CDR3 is CASSLAEGWEQYF. CDR3 nucleotide sequence: TGCGCCAGCAGCTTGGCCGAGGGGTGGGAGCAGTACTTC.

J is TRBJ2-5 and V is TRBV9, with 7 bases that match TRBD2. Germline V gene data show CDR1 as SGDLS and CDR2 as YYNGEE. CDR3 length: 15 residues. J lost 2 bases, V lost 4 bases, and 8 bases had no gene match. The CDR3 loop reads CASSLWGGFQETQYF. CDR3 sequence (DNA): TGTGCCAGCAGCCTATGGGGGGGATTTCAAGAGACCCAGTACTTC.

The chain has TRBV30 and TRBJ1-1, with D unresolved. The CDR3 is 17 amino acids. V dropped 4 bases and J dropped 1 base, with 22 bases sitting between them. The germline V gene has CDR1 GTSNPN and CDR2 SVGIG (reference sequence). This chain's CDR3 is CAWKYIRQSSTNTEAFF. The CDR3, as DNA: TGTGCCTGGAAGTACATAAGGCAGAGTTCAACGAACACTGAAGCTTTCTTT.

This clone has only a few counts. This rearrangement joins TRBV6-5 to TRBJ1-2, with no clear D. The germline V gene encodes CDR1 MNHEY and CDR2 SVGAGI. This CDR3 spans 12 amino acids. Trimming cost V 6 bases and J 4 bases, with 9 bases left between them. The CDR3 nucleotides read TGTGCCAGCAGCTATGGTGGCTATGGCTACACCTTC. This sequence encodes CASSYGGYGYTF.

This sequence joins TRBV5-1 and TRBJ2-5, with 7 bases matching TRBD1. J gave up 7 bases and V 4 bases, and 7 bases lay outside the gene matches. CDR3 length equals 13 residues. The germline V gene has CDR1 SGHRS and CDR2 YFSETQ. For the CDR3, the DNA is TGCGCCAGCAGCGAGAGGGGGCAGGGGACCCAGTACTTC. This codes for CASSERGQGTQYF.

CDR3 sequence reads: CAWAVPNTQYF. CDR3 DNA: TGTGCCTGGGCGGTCCCGAATACGCAGTATTTT. The rearrangement joins TRBV30 to TRBJ2-3; D ambiguous. The CDR3 extends over 11 amino acids. Deletions cut 5 bases from V and 7 bases from J, with 10 bases between. CDR1 is GTSNPN, CDR2 SVGIG, per germline (reference sequence).

The CDR3 protein is CASQGGAEGYTF. The CDR3 DNA reads TGTGCCAGCCAGGGGGGGGCTGAGGGCTACACCTTC. This chain joins TRBV11-3 and TRBJ1-2; the match to TRBD1 covers 7 bases. Trimming at V came to 8 bases and at J to 8 bases, leaving 8 bases not matched to a gene. CDR1 and CDR2 (germline): SGHNT, YENEEA. The CDR3 extends over 12 amino acids.

Turning to this clone: At one end, the junction sequence differs from germline, possibly due to a read error. This chain uses TRBV7-9 with TRBJ2-1; TRBD2 matches at 13 bases. This CDR3 region has 14 residues. CDR1 is SEHNR, CDR2 FQNEAQ, per germline (reference sequence). CDR3 sequence reads: CASSSGLAGMLEVF. CDR3 DNA: TGTGCCAGCAGCTCGGGACTAGCGGGGATGCTAGAAGTCTTC. Full variable domain (rest looked up from reference TRBV7-9 and TRBJ2-1): DTGVSQNPRHKITKRGQNVTFRCDPISEHNRLYWYRQTLGQGPEFLTYFQNEAQLEKSRLLSDRFSAERPKGSFSTLEIQRTEQGDSAMYLCASSSGLAGMLEVFGPGTRLTVL.

This chain joins TRBV30 and TRBJ2-5; maybe TRBD2 (6 bases). CDR3 length equals 12 residues. Trimming removed 5 bases at V and 7 bases at J, with 14 bases between. The V gene's germline CDR1 is GTSNPN and CDR2 SVGIG (reference sequence). The CDR3 DNA follows: TGTGCCTGGTCCCCTGTGGGGGGGACCCAGTACTTC. Translating it yields CAWSPVGGTQYF.

The chain couples TRBV6-1 to TRBJ2-7, with 12 positions matching TRBD1. Trimming cost V 4 bases and J 7 bases; bases outside gene matches: 8. The CDR3 spans 15 residues. The germline V gene has CDR1 MNHNS and CDR2 SASEGT. CDR3 sequence: CASSGGTGGREEQYF. The CDR3 coding sequence is TGTGCCAGCAGTGGGGGGACAGGGGGCCGCGAGGAGCAGTACTTC.

The chain employs TRBV7-2 and TRBJ1-2; a possible D gene is TRBD1 (6 bases). The CDR3 totals 15 residues. Between the trimmed V and J ends, which lost 4 bases and 8 bases, there was a span of 20 bases. The V gene's germline CDR1 is SGHTA and CDR2 FQGNSA. The DNA for the CDR3 is TGTGCCAGCAGCTCCTTGGCGGGGGCGACGGGCGGCTACACCTTC. This encodes CASSSLAGATGGYTF.

The table lists this clone with a few counts. The CDR3, as DNA: TGTGCCAGCAGTTCCGGGGGGACAGGGGCCCAAAACATTCAGTACTTC. It yields the protein CASSSGGTGAQNIQYF. The rearrangement joins TRBV28 to TRBJ2-4, with 10 bases identical to TRBD1. Germline-derived CDR1 and CDR2 are MDHEN and SYDVKM. Unmatched junction bases numbered 8, after V lost 4 bases and J lost 5 bases. The CDR3 extends over 16 amino acids.

This chain joins TRBV18 and TRBJ2-7; D perhaps matches TRBD1 (6 bases). Germline CDR1 and CDR2: KGHSH and LQKENI. This CDR3 comprises 12 residues. V gave up 4 bases and J gave up 6 bases, with 10 bases separating them. CDR3 amino acids: CASSQSGVEQYF. The DNA of the CDR3 is TGTGCCAGCTCACAATCAGGGGTCGAGCAGTACTTC.

The sample holds one count of this clone. The chain employs TRBV28 and TRBJ1-2; TRBD1 might be the D (6 bases). The germline V gene has CDR1 MDHEN and CDR2 SYDVKM. V lost 5 bases and J lost 4, with 11 bases in between. There are 13 residues in the CDR3. The CDR3 protein is CASSRTDIYGYTF. The CDR3 DNA reads as TGTGCCAGCAGTCGGACAGACATCTATGGCTACACCTTC.

The J gene is TRBJ2-3, the V gene TRBV9, with D unclear. V was trimmed by 4 bases and J by 4 bases, leaving 7 bases between them. This CDR3 comprises 12 residues. The germline V gene has CDR1 SGDLS and CDR2 YYNGEE. The CDR3 DNA reads TGTGCCAGCAGCCCGTCCCCAGATACGCAGTATTTT. Its protein is CASSPSPDTQYF. The variable domain in full, with the rest retrieved from reference TRBV9 and TRBJ2-3, is DSGVTQTPKHLITATGQRVTLRCSPRSGDLSVYWYQQSLDQGLQFLIQYYNGEERAKGNILERFSAQQFPDLHSELNLSSLELGDSALYFCASSPSPDTQYFGPGTRLTVL.

The sample holds one count of this clone. The chain couples TRBV2 to TRBJ1-4, with TRBD1 as a possible D gene (6 bases). Germline CDR1 reads SNHLY; CDR2 reads FYNNEI. V lost 6 bases and J 7 bases, leaving 12 bases between the germline ends. The CDR3 is made up of 13 amino acids. CDR3: CASRRGAGEKLFF. The CDR3 region has the DNA TGTGCCAGCAGGCGGGGGGCCGGTGAAAAACTGTTTTTT.

The J gene is TRBJ2-7, the V gene TRBV7-6; D gene uncertain. This CDR3 is 14 amino acids long. Germline V CDR1 and CDR2: SGHVS, FNYEAQ. Trimming took off 5 bases at V and 3 bases at J, with 14 bases between the two ends. As DNA, the CDR3 is TGTGCCAGCAGCCCCTCGGCAGAGGTCTACGAGCAGTACTTC. Protein: CASSPSAEVYEQYF.

The rearrangement uses TRBV7-6 and TRBJ2-2; 12 positions match TRBD2. CDR1 SGHVS and CDR2 FNYEAQ come from the germline V gene. With 2 bases clipped from V and 1 base from J, the junction kept 5 bases outside the gene matches. The CDR3 has 18 amino acids. The CDR3 bases are TGTGCCAGCAGCTTAACTAGCGGGGGGCTCCAGAACACCGGGGAGCTGTTTTTT. Protein sequence: CASSLTSGGLQNTGELFF.